This is a list of T cell receptor beta chains from one sample in a study of CXCR3-negative and CXCR3-positive naive CD8 T cells. TCRdb derives one entry per CDR3 protein from the 5' RACE reads, leaving out DNA. The sample includes roughly 60,000 distinct CDR3 sequences. The sequenced material came from naive CXCR3+ CD8+ T cells from blood. Receptor source: a human donor in good health. Some clones in this sample may be carry-over from other donors' samples. CDR3s include the opening cysteine and the closing phenylalanine or tryptophan. Not all rows give a size; the values are once, few, many and, for expanded clones, a class.

NA,TRBV29-1,TRBJ1-3,CSAGGGTSGNTIYF
NA,TRBV7-8,TRBJ1-1,CASSSRDRVEAFF
NA,TRBV4-2,TRBJ1-1,CASSQVKQLNTEAFF
NA,TRBV3-2,TRBJ2-7,CASSQEGTVYEQYF
NA,TRBV12-3/TRBV12-4,TRBJ1-1,CASSLDYTEAFF
NA,TRBV29-1,TRBJ1-2,CSVLTDLAGYTF
NA,TRBV15,TRBJ1-2,CATSTRQGPPETF
medium-sized,TRBV20-1,TRBJ2-1,CSAVTDRASGNEQFF
NA,TRBV4-3,TRBJ2-7,CASSLQRAYEQYF
NA,TRBV12-3/TRBV12-4,TRBJ2-5,CASSSDGTREETQYF
NA,TRBV29-1,TRBJ2-1,CSVAGLAGVNEQFF
NA,TRBV15,TRBJ2-7,CATSRDRLPSGEPGYEQYF
NA,TRBV6-2/TRBV6-3,TRBJ2-1,CASSYYLYNEQFF
NA,TRBV2,TRBJ1-2,CASSVRDSYGYTF
NA,TRBV6-5,TRBJ1-4,CASSSQGRDEKLFF
NA,TRBV7-9,TRBJ2-7,CASSSNRDRDTEQYF
NA,TRBV24-1,TRBJ2-2,CATSGQSGGANTGELFF
NA,TRBV6-5,TRBJ2-7,CASSYLGTYEQYF
NA,TRBV7-9,TRBJ1-2,CASSSLPRLTNYGYTF
NA,TRBV29-1,TRBJ2-1,CSVEDLGQGYNEQFF
NA,TRBV5-1,TRBJ2-1,CASSLGTSGEGNEQFF
NA,TRBV29-1,TRBJ2-1,CSVPTSGGAWDEQFF
NA,TRBV7-9,TRBJ2-5,CASSSTGEETQYF
NA,TRBV2,TRBJ2-7,CASTGGSSYEQYF
NA,TRBV3-1,TRBJ2-1,CASSQDLGPSYNEQFF
NA,TRBV29-1,TRBJ2-1,CSVEGLSYNEQFF
NA,TRBV7-6,TRBJ1-1,CASSLAMDLNTEAFF
NA,TRBV5-1,TRBJ1-1,CASSWGGSTEAFF
NA,TRBV7-2,TRBJ1-6,CASSFGGYSSYNSPLHF
NA,TRBV20-1,TRBJ2-1,CSASNRGSSYNEQFF
NA,TRBV7-8,TRBJ1-2,CASSFLTDNYGYTF
NA,TRBV7-8,TRBJ2-5,CASNRDRVEETQYF
NA,TRBV21-1,TRBJ2-5,CASNNPLAGTGGGETQYF
NA,TRBV5-5,TRBJ2-7,CASSLPAYEQYF
NA,TRBV7-9,TRBJ1-5,CASSGWTEVYSNQPQHF
NA,TRBV9,TRBJ1-2,CASSGGQTYAYTF
NA,TRBV7-2,TRBJ2-1,CATTPYNEQFF
NA,TRBV7-9,TRBJ2-5,CASSLVGDRQETQYF
NA,TRBV2,TRBJ2-1,CASSRAHNEQFF
NA,TRBV6-5,TRBJ2-1,CASRLADSSYNEQFF
NA,TRBV29-1,TRBJ2-1,CSVVNGGVGEQFF
NA,TRBV7-9,TRBJ2-5,CASSFGLAPTQETQYF
NA,TRBV20-1,TRBJ2-5,CSARPPVLRGPTTQETQYF
NA,TRBV7-2,TRBJ1-5,CASSLAWGAGNQPQHF
NA,TRBV6-5,TRBJ1-3,CASSPHVDSSGNTIYF
NA,TRBV2,TRBJ2-7,CARSETRSDGLYEQYF
NA,TRBV7-9,TRBJ2-7,CASSGGASYEQYF
NA,TRBV5-6,TRBJ1-1,CASSLATPRALNTEAFF
NA,TRBV29-1,TRBJ2-3,CSVDGLALTDTQYF
NA,TRBV20-1,TRBJ1-4,CSAKTGGDGEKLFF
NA,TRBV2,TRBJ2-7,CASSESGGVSYEQYF
NA,TRBV2,TRBJ2-3,CASSLLAGVDTQYF
NA,TRBV4-1,TRBJ1-1,CASSQSGQLGTEAFF
NA,TRBV6-2/TRBV6-3,TRBJ2-7,CASSYGAVYEQYF
NA,TRBV29-1,TRBJ2-7,CSVYLGYSYEQYF
medium-sized,TRBV7-6,TRBJ2-7,CASSSLDGSYEQYF
NA,TRBV5-1,TRBJ2-7,CASSLEGDEQYF